A single sample is the source of the 21 T cell receptor beta chains below, sequenced in a study of T cells in Graves' hyperthyroidism and ophthalmopathy. Amplification targeted TCR beta CDR3 regions from RNA transcripts. A first-round RT-PCR of the TCR CDR3 used the HTBI primer set. TCRdb re-derived calls from the multiplex PCR reads in MiXCR, one entry per CDR3 protein. The sample includes about 300,000 distinct CDR3 sequences, 15% to 20% of them seen just once. Material for sequencing was blood. The receptors shown here come from a man in his fifties with Graves' ophthalmopathy.

This sequence joins TRBV20-1 and TRBJ1-2; D is unresolved. Trimming took off 4 bases at V and 4 bases at J, with 10 bases between the two ends. CDR1 and CDR2 from the germline V gene are DFQATT and SNEGSKA (reference sequence). The length of the CDR3 is 12 residues. CDR3 sequence (DNA): TGCAGTGCTACATTCGACTTCTATGGCTACACCTTC. This sequence encodes CSATFDFYGYTF.

This clonotype came up a few times. Mismatch with germline at one junction end may stem from a read error. The chain has TRBV27 and TRBJ2-7; TRBD2 matches 10 bases. CDR1 is MNHEY, CDR2 SMNVEV, per germline (reference sequence). The CDR3 runs to 17 residues. The CDR3 spells CASSLKAGGTGSCEQYF. CDR3 coding DNA: TGTGCCAGCAGTTTAAAAGCGGGAGGGACCGGTTCCTGCGAGCAGTACTTC.

This clonotype has more than one count but fewer than ten. This chain connects TRBV15 to TRBJ2-7; the D is unclear. Trimming took off 5 bases at V and 3 bases at J, with 11 bases between the two ends. The CDR3 runs to 13 residues. CDR1 and CDR2 from the germline V gene are LNHNV and YYDKDF (reference sequence). The chain's CDR3 is CATSLNHDYEQYF. The DNA for the CDR3 is TGTGCCACCAGCTTGAACCATGACTACGAGCAGTACTTC.

This chain uses TRBV6-1 with TRBJ2-7, with D perhaps matching TRBD1 (6 bases). Germline assignment: CDR1 MNHNS and CDR2 SASEGT. Trimming took 8 bases from V and 0 from J, leaving 14 bases between them. This CDR3 comprises 14 residues. CDR3 nucleotides: TGTGCCAGCTCGCAGGGGATGGCCTCCTACGAGCAGTACTTC. Its translation is CASSQGMASYEQYF.

The count of this clonotype is one. J is TRBJ1-6 and V is TRBV7-9; possible D gene TRBD1, 6 bases. This CDR3 is 16 amino acids long. V lost 6 bases to trimming and J lost 5 bases, with 17 bases between them. Looked up from germline, CDR1 is SEHNR and CDR2 is FQNEAQ (reference sequence). In DNA form, the CDR3 reads TGTGCCAGCAGTAGTAAGCCGGGACATAATAATTCACCCCTCCACTTT. Amino acids: CASSSKPGHNNSPLHF.

The V call is TRBV14, the J call TRBJ2-6; 10 bases align to TRBD1. The V gene's germline CDR1 is SGHDN and CDR2 FVKESK. The length of the CDR3 is 17 residues. V shed 2 bases and J 4 bases; nucleotides not matched to a gene: 5. CDR3: CASSQRQGAVGANVLTF. For the CDR3, the DNA is TGTGCCAGCAGCCAAAGACAGGGGGCGGTGGGGGCCAACGTCCTGACTTTC. The full variable domain, completed using reference TRBV14 and TRBJ2-6, is EAGVTQFPSHSVIEKGQTVTLRCDPISGHDNLYWYRRVMGKEIKFLLHFVKESKQDESGMPNNRFLAERTGGTYSTLKVQPAELEDSGVYFCASSQRQGAVGANVLTFGAGSRLTVL.

This clonotype was seen a handful of times. The V gene is TRBV28, the J gene TRBJ2-4; D remains ambiguous. Germline CDR1 is MDHEN and CDR2 is SYDVKM. Trimming took 5 bases from V and 1 from J, leaving 18 bases between them. The length of the CDR3 is 17 residues. CDR3 sequence reads: CASSPRQWPKAKNIQYF. CDR3 in DNA: TGTGCCAGCAGTCCCCGCCAGTGGCCTAAGGCCAAAAACATTCAGTACTTC.

This clonotype was found many times. The CDR3 sequence: CASSYGALNQPQHF. CDR3 bases: TGTGCCAGCAGTTACGGGGCCTTAAATCAGCCCCAGCATTTT. The rearrangement joins TRBV6-2 or TRBV6-3 to TRBJ1-5, with D perhaps matching TRBD1 (5 bases). Germline CDR1 MNHEY, CDR2 SVGEGT. Trimming took 2 bases from V and 4 from J, leaving 9 bases between them. This CDR3 region has 14 residues.

This clonotype was seen ten or more times. The rearrangement links TRBV20-1 to TRBJ2-7; no definite D call. CDR1 and CDR2 (germline): DFQATT, SNEGSKA (reference sequence). V lost 0 bases, J lost 3 bases, and 12 bases lay in between. CDR3 size: 14 residues. The CDR3 DNA reads as TGCAGTGCTAGAGATCCCCAGGAGATCTACGAGCAGTACTTC. This codes for CSARDPQEIYEQYF.

This chain links TRBV9 with TRBJ2-3, with unresolved D. The CDR3 sequence is 14 residues long. Germline V gives CDR1 SGDLS, CDR2 YYNGEE. V lost 0 bases and J 4 bases, leaving 9 bases between the germline ends. CDR3 loop: CASSVESQADTQYF. The CDR3 DNA reads as TGTGCCAGCAGCGTAGAGTCGCAGGCAGATACGCAGTATTTT.

The rearrangement links TRBV20-1 to TRBJ1-1; D may be TRBD1 (5 bases). The germline CDR1 and CDR2 sequences are DFQATT and SNEGSKA (reference sequence). Between the trimmed V and J ends, which lost 0 bases and 4 bases, there was a span of 12 bases. This CDR3 has 14 residues. The CDR3 DNA follows: TGCAGTGCTAGAGATCCGGGGCAGGGCACTGAAGCTTTCTTT. It codes for CSARDPGQGTEAFF.

At least ten counts were recorded for this clonotype. V and J are TRBV5-1 and TRBJ2-1; 9 nucleotides line up with TRBD1. The CDR3 contains 15 residues. V trimming: 4 bases; J trimming: 5 bases; junction bases outside the gene matches: 7. From germline, CDR1 is SGHRS and CDR2 YFSETQ. The CDR3 bases are TGCGCCAGCAGCGAGTCCGGGACAGGGCACAATGAGCAGTTCTTC. This sequence encodes CASSESGTGHNEQFF. Looking up the rest from reference TRBV5-1 and TRBJ2-1 gives the full variable domain: KAGVTQTPRYLIKTRGQQVTLSCSPISGHRSVSWYQQTPGQGLQFLFEYFSETQRNKGNFPGRFSGRQFSNSRSEMNVSTLELGDSALYLCASSESGTGHNEQFFGPGTRLTVL.

This clonotype was detected only a few times. V and J are TRBV19 and TRBJ2-5, with TRBD2 matching 10 bases. Per the germline V gene, CDR1 is LNHDA and CDR2 is SQIVND (reference sequence). Trimming removed 2 bases from V and 5 bases from J; junction bases left unmatched: 5. This CDR3 comprises 15 residues. The CDR3 here is CASSISSGSSETQYF. The CDR3 DNA is TGTGCCAGTAGTATATCTAGCGGGAGTTCGGAGACCCAGTACTTC.

In its sample, this clonotype was seen a few times. J is TRBJ2-3 and V is TRBV20-1; 14 bases agree with TRBD2. This CDR3 has 18 amino acids. Germline CDR1 and CDR2: DFQATT and SNEGSKA (reference sequence). V gave up 0 bases and J gave up 8 bases; unmatched junction bases: 13. The CDR3 DNA reads as TGCAGTGCTAGAGATCAAGGGACTAGCGGGAGAAGTCGGTCTACGCAGTATTTT. Protein product: CSARDQGTSGRSRSTQYF.

In this sample, this clonotype turned up many times. V and J are TRBV5-6 and TRBJ1-1; perhaps TRBD1 as D (6 bases). Germline lookup yields CDR1 SGHDT and CDR2 YYEEEE. Between the trimmed V and J ends, which lost 4 bases and 1 base, there was a span of 17 bases. The CDR3 runs 16 residues. The CDR3 loop is CASSPRGTSTNTEAFF. DNA of the CDR3: TGTGCCAGCAGCCCCCGGGGGACATCGACGAACACTGAAGCTTTCTTT.

This chain joins TRBV29-1 and TRBJ2-7; the D call may be TRBD1 or TRBD2 (5 bases each). The CDR3 is made up of 14 amino acids. Deletions cut 6 bases from V and 3 bases from J, with 18 bases between. Germline CDR1 and CDR2: SQVTM and ANQGSEA. Written as DNA, the CDR3 is TGCAGCGTACACACCGGGACGGAGAACTACGAGCAGTACTTC. Its translation is CSVHTGTENYEQYF.

The sample holds a few counts of this clonotype. The chain is built from TRBV19 and TRBJ1-1, with 7 positions matching TRBD1. This CDR3 region has 14 residues. Per germline, CDR1 LNHDA and CDR2 SQIVND (reference sequence). V gave up 2 bases and J gave up 3 bases; unmatched junction bases: 3. This CDR3 is CASSITGAHTEAFF. CDR3 DNA: TGTGCCAGTAGTATAACAGGGGCGCACACTGAAGCTTTCTTT.

This clonotype has at least ten counts. The chain links TRBV5-1 to TRBJ2-1; 7 bases fit TRBD2. Germline-derived CDR1 and CDR2 are SGHRS and YFSETQ. After removal of 1 base from V and 8 bases from J, the junction contained 9 bases not matched to a gene. The CDR3 is 15 residues long. CDR3 residues: CASSLLRGEGDEQFF. DNA of the CDR3: TGCGCCAGCAGCTTGTTACGGGGGGAAGGGGATGAGCAGTTCTTC.

This clonotype was seen at least ten times. The V gene is TRBV18, the J gene TRBJ1-1; perhaps TRBD1 as D (5 bases). The CDR3 has 14 amino acids. Trimming removed 2 bases at V and 11 bases at J, with 18 bases between. CDR1 KGHSH and CDR2 LQKENI come from the germline V gene. The CDR3 loop is CASSPSPTAPGAFF. The CDR3, as DNA: TGTGCCAGCTCACCAAGCCCGACAGCCCCGGGGGCTTTCTTT.

The V call is TRBV2, the J call TRBJ2-7, with TRBD1 identical over 12 bases. CDR3 length: 13 amino acids. Per the germline V gene, CDR1 is SNHLY and CDR2 is FYNNEI. Trimming at V came to 9 bases and at J to 5 bases, leaving 5 bases not matched to a gene. The CDR3 reads CARTGQGANEQYF. The CDR3 DNA reads as TGTGCCAGGACGGGACAGGGGGCCAACGAGCAGTACTTC.

This clonotype has more than one count but fewer than ten. The chain combines TRBV5-1 with TRBJ2-4; 16 bases line up with TRBD2. The V and J ends lost 4 bases and 1 base, in that order; junction bases with no gene match: 5. Per germline, CDR1 SGHRS and CDR2 YFSETQ. This CDR3 spans 18 amino acids. CDR3 DNA: TGCGCCAGCAGCGCGGGACTAGCGGGAGGGCCGGCCAAAAACATTCAGTACTTC. This sequence encodes CASSAGLAGGPAKNIQYF. Full variable domain (rest looked up from reference TRBV5-1 and TRBJ2-4): KAGVTQTPRYLIKTRGQQVTLSCSPISGHRSVSWYQQTPGQGLQFLFEYFSETQRNKGNFPGRFSGRQFSNSRSEMNVSTLELGDSALYLCASSAGLAGGPAKNIQYFGAGTRLSVL.